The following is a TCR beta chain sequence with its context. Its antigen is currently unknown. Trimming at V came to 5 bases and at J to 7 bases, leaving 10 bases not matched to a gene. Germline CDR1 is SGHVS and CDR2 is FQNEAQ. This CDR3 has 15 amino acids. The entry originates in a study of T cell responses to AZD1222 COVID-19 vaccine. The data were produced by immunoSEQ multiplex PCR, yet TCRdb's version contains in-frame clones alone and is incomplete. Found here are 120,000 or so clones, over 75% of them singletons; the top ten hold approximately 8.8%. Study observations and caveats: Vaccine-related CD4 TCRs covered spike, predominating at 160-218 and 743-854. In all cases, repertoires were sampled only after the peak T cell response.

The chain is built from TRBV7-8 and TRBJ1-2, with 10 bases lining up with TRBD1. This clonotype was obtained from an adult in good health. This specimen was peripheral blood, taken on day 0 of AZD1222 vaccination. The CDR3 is CASSTGQGGWRGYTF. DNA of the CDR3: TGTGCCAGCAGCACCGGACAGGGGGGGTGGCGTGGCTACACCTTC.